This is a list of T cell receptor beta chains from one sample in a study of blood T cell repertoires in COVID-19. Clones were read by immunoSEQ multiplex PCR, and TCRdb kept only the in-frame ones, dropping some. The repertoire holds about 360,000 clones, with 80% to 90% as singletons. Sequenced material: peripheral blood. The receptor source for this set is a man aged 30-40 years with active or convalescent COVID-19. Both conserved end residues are trimmed from each CDR3. Clone size is stated in some rows and not others, as once, few, many or a class when expanded.

V: TRBV30; size: -; CDR3: AWSTGQGGNTIY
V: TRBV7-6; size: -; CDR3: ASSLRLAGGPGDRETQY
V: TRBV7-2; size: -; CDR3: ASSIADRGHYSNQPQH
V: TRBV24-1; size: once; CDR3: ATSDWERETQY
V: TRBV4-3; size: -; CDR3: ASGQDRGGNTIY
V: TRBV7-2; size: -; CDR3: ASSPLLQGYYEQY
V: TRBV7-2; size: once; CDR3: ASSWNSVQPQH
V: TRBV28; size: -; CDR3: ASSSAFPQGLLETQY
V: TRBV2; size: -; CDR3: ASSDLSGNEQF
V: TRBV4-1; size: -; CDR3: ASSQGLAGGWGTDTQY
V: TRBV3-1/TRBV3-2; size: once; CDR3: ASSQDLAGGRTYT
V: TRBV7-2; size: -; CDR3: ASSLAQINQPQH
V: TRBV7-9; size: -; CDR3: ASSLTGDHDQPQH
V: TRBV6-2/TRBV6-3; size: -; CDR3: ASSSPRDSNEQF
V: TRBV7-2; size: once; CDR3: ASSLEAVQETQY
V: TRBV6-5; size: -; CDR3: ASSYSGTRFDEQF
V: TRBV7-2; size: -; CDR3: ASSILAGGPREQY
V: TRBV2; size: -; CDR3: ASSRTLLETQY
V: TRBV5-1; size: -; CDR3: ASSPISQGSTEAF
V: TRBV3-1/TRBV3-2; size: -; CDR3: ASSQVATGAVANVLT
V: TRBV5-1; size: -; CDR3: ASSLGSRDTDTQY
V: TRBV19; size: -; CDR3: ASSKQGDRELF
V: TRBV29-1; size: -; CDR3: ALGDTEAF
V: TRBV12-3/TRBV12-4; size: once; CDR3: ASRQGPGYGYT
V: TRBV4-3; size: once; CDR3: ASSRIGAGASYEQY
V: TRBV6-5; size: -; CDR3: ASTRAGGAGSPLH
V: TRBV28; size: -; CDR3: ASRGTGPFQYEQY
V: TRBV5-4; size: -; CDR3: ASSPQGVFASYEQY
V: TRBV28; size: -; CDR3: ASRRPDRGEYSNQPQH
V: TRBV7-9; size: few; CDR3: ASSLASSGGLSGANVLT
V: TRBV24-1; size: -; CDR3: ATSDSGTGYAGELF
V: TRBV18; size: -; CDR3: ASSPSEYYT
V: TRBV11-3; size: -; CDR3: ASSLVSPKEDTEAF
V: TRBV4-1; size: -; CDR3: ASSRQLNTEAF
V: TRBV28; size: once; CDR3: ASRQQGDSSPLH
V: TRBV27; size: -; CDR3: ASSFWRGQGSREKLF
V: TRBV5-1; size: -; CDR3: ASSSGLAGYNEQF
V: TRBV6-2/TRBV6-3; size: -; CDR3: ASSYARTGEAYGYT
V: TRBV30; size: -; CDR3: AWSSQGVTNSPLH
V: TRBV21-1; size: -; CDR3: ASSATGGTPRGCL
V: TRBV19; size: few; CDR3: ASTKLEGGYSNQPQH
V: TRBV18; size: -; CDR3: ASSPRGGKLQETQY
V: TRBV3-1/TRBV3-2; size: once; CDR3: ASSQSPSGSYEQY
V: TRBV19; size: -; CDR3: ASTVAGVYNEQF
V: TRBV25-1; size: few; CDR3: ASSWTGEGYT
V: TRBV4-3; size: -; CDR3: ASSQEETGYEKLF
V: TRBV30; size: -; CDR3: AWTQGAKNQPQH
V: TRBV9; size: -; CDR3: ASSVEGTPNEKLF
V: TRBV3-1/TRBV3-2; size: once; CDR3: ASSQAGQALNNSPLH
V: TRBV4-1; size: once; CDR3: PRPRLPSSYNSPLH
V: TRBV6-2/TRBV6-3; size: -; CDR3: ASSVQGAAGELF